This note documents a single TCR beta chain sequence. Trimming took 3 bases from V and 4 from J, leaving 10 bases between them. CDR1 and CDR2 from the germline V gene are MGHRA and YSYEKL. CDR3 length: 14 amino acids. In building TCR beta libraries, iRepertoire HTBI primers were used together with Arm-PCR of CDR3 regions. TCRdb re-called the multiplex PCR reads with MiXCR, one entry per CDR3 protein. Here the sample spans around 500,000 distinct CDR3 sequences, about 11% being singletons. This entry comes from a study of regulatory T cells in long-lasting Graves disease. Study details: Those Graves' patients who were newly diagnosed had been on antithyroid drugs under 3 months.

Time point specified: newly diagnosed GD, antithyroid drugs for less than 3 months. PBMC RNA was the source of the TCR library. Those enrolled as patients came out of an endocrinology department in Xi'an, China. This same sample was also part of a study on T cells in Graves' hyperthyroidism and ophthalmopathy.

The chain couples TRBV4-1 to TRBJ1-5; D ambiguous. The specimen was peripheral blood mononuclear cells (PBMCs), collected at new diagnosis, from a patient treated with antithyroid drugs. The receptor was isolated from a woman aged 25 to 39 with Graves disease. The CDR3 region is CASSHRSSNQPQHF. The CDR3 coding sequence is TGCGCCAGCAGCCACCGCAGCAGTAATCAGCCCCAGCATTTT.